The clone carrying this T cell receptor beta chain was observed at least ten times. Its antigen is not known. The diagnostic workup employed clinical symptoms, serum thyroxine, TRAb, thyroid ultrasound and orbital computed tomography. With V trimmed by 5 bases and J by 0 bases, 4 bases remained unmatched. Germline V gene data show CDR1 as MNHEY and CDR2 as SVGAGI. CDR3 size: 14 residues. From RNA, the CDR3 regions of TCR beta chains were amplified and sequenced. After a first-round RT-PCR with HTBI primers, a second-round multiplex PCR was run. Via MiXCR, TCRdb re-called the multiplex PCR reads, giving one row per CDR3 protein. The data show some 390,000 distinct CDR3 sequences, 15% to 20% seen once. These data belong to a study of Graves' ophthalmopathy and Graves' hyperthyroidism. General observations from the study: Most expanded clonotypes in thyroid above 0.001 frequency also showed up in blood. Prediction of ophthalmopathy progression reached 70.59% sensitivity and around 75% specificity.

The clonotype originates from a woman between 18 and 29 years old with Graves' ophthalmopathy. Sequencing was performed on peripheral blood. The genes are TRBV6-5 and TRBJ2-7; TRBD1 agrees at 7 bases. The CDR3 is CASSTGASSYEQYF. For the CDR3, the DNA is TGTGCCAGCAGTACAGGGGCCAGCTCCTACGAGCAGTACTTC.